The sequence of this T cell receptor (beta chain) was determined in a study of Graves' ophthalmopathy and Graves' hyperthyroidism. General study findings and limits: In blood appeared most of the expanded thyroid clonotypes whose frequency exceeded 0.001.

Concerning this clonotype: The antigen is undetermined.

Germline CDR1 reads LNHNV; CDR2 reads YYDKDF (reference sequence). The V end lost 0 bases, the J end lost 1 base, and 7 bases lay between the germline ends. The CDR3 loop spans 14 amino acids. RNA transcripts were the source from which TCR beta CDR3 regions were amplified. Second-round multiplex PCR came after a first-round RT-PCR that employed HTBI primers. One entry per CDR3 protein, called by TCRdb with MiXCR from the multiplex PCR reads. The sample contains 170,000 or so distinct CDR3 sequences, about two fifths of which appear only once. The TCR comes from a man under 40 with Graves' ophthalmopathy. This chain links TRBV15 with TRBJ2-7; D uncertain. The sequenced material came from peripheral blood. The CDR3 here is CATSRDLGSYEQYF. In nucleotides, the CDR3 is TGTGCCACCAGCAGAGATTTAGGGTCCTACGAGCAGTACTTC.